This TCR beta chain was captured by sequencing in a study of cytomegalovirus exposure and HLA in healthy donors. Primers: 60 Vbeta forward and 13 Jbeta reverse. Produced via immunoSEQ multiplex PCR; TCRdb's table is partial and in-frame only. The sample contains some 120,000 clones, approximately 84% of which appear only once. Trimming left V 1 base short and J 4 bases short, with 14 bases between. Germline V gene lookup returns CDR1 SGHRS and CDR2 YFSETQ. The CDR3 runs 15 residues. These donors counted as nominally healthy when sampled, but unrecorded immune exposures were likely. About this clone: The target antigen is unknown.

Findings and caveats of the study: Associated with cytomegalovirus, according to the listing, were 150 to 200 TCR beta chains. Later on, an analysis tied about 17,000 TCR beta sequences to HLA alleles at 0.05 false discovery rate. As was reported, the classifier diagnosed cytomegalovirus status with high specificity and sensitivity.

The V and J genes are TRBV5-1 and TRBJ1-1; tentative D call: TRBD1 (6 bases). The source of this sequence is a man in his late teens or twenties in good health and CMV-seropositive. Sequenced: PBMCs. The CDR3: CASSLLGGGGTEAFF. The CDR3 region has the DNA TGCGCCAGCAGCTTGTTGGGGGGAGGGGGCACTGAAGCTTTCTTT.